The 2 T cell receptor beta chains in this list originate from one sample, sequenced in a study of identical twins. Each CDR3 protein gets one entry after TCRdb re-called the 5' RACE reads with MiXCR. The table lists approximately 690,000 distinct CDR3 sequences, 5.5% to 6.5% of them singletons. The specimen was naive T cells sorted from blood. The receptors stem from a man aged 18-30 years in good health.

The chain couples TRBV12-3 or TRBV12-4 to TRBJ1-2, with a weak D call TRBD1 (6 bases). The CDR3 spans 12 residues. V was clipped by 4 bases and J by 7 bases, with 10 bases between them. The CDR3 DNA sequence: TGTGCCAGCAGTTATGGGACAATTGGCTACACCTTC. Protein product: CASSYGTIGYTF.

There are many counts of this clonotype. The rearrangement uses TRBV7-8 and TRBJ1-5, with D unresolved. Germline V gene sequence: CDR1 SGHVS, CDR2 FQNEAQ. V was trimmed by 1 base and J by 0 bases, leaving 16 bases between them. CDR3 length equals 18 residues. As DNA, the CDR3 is TGTGCCAGCAGCTTAGAAATGGGAACCTCCTCTAGCAATCAGCCCCAGCATTTT. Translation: CASSLEMGTSSSNQPQHF.